This TCR beta chain was documented in a study of blood T cells in healthy people across ages. The V gene lost 1 base and the J gene lost 1 base, with 10 bases spanning the gap. This CDR3 spans 15 amino acids. The V gene's germline CDR1 is LGHNA and CDR2 YSLEER. A note on this clonotype: Its antigen remains unidentified.

For the second PCR, which ran for about 7 to 11 cycles, a sample-barcoded 5' primer and a J-beta primer mix were used. A template-switch adaptor with 12 random nucleotides tagged each cDNA molecule. TCRdb reprocessed the 5' RACE reads with MiXCR, giving one entry per CDR3 protein. The sample lists around 990,000 distinct CDR3 sequences, roughly 24% occurring once. Study conclusions and caveats: Roughly linear declines in TCR beta diversity per million T cells occurred with age.

The study drew donors from healthy Caucasian individuals in Russia aged roughly 6 to 95. The same data also contributed to another study, on T cells of mothers and their children. That paper states: Samples were provided by three healthy Caucasian mothers and their six children.

This chain links TRBV4-3 with TRBJ1-1, with D unresolved. The source material was blood. The source is a girl aged 2 to 9 in good health. The DNA for the CDR3 is TGCGCCAGCAGCCAAGGTCCGGGCGCGAACACTGAAGCTTTCTTT. It specifies CASSQGPGANTEAFF.